This T cell receptor beta chain came from a study of cytomegalovirus exposure and HLA in healthy donors. Turning to the study itself: Earlier, some 170 million T cells were analyzed, and 95 million to 140 million unique TCR beta sequences were found among them. Early release data held 85 million or so unique TCRs from HLA-typed donors.

With 60 Vbeta and 13 Jbeta primers, the PCR was carried out. Using immunoSEQ multiplex PCR, the repertoire was profiled, and TCRdb retains in-frame clones only, with some absent. The table lists under 200,000 clones, about 80% of them singletons. The length of the CDR3 is 12 residues. After removal of 6 bases from V and 1 base from J, the junction contained 2 bases not matched to a gene. The V gene's germline CDR1 is SQVTM and CDR2 ANQGSEA. Sequencing input: PBMCs. The chain carries TRBV29-1 and TRBJ1-1; 7 bases are shared with TRBD1. The origin of this receptor is a woman aged 50 to 60 in good health and CMV-seronegative. This CDR3 reads CSVWTGNTEAFF. The CDR3 DNA follows: TGCAGCGTCTGGACAGGGAACACTGAAGCTTTCTTT.